The 24 T cell receptor beta chains below come from one sample, sequenced in a study of blood T cell repertoires in COVID-19. Clones were sequenced by immunoSEQ multiplex PCR, and TCRdb holds only the in-frame ones, with some missing. The sample carries roughly 41,000 clones, 88% recorded once. Material for sequencing was peripheral blood. These receptors all stem from a human donor in a cohort sampled during active COVID-19.

The chain has TRBV6-6 and TRBJ2-7; D call uncertain. The CDR3 is 14 residues long. The V gene lost 4 bases and the J gene lost 4 bases, with 14 bases spanning the gap. CDR1 MNHNY and CDR2 SVGAGI come from the germline V gene (reference sequence). CDR3 in amino acids: CASSSEKSRYEQYF. The CDR3 bases are TGTGCCAGCAGTTCAGAAAAATCTAGGTACGAGCAGTACTTC.

The chain uses TRBV7-2 and TRBJ1-5; weak D call: TRBD1 (6 bases). Germline CDR1 SGHTA, CDR2 FQGNSA. The CDR3 is made up of 14 amino acids. The V gene lost 5 bases and the J gene lost 3 bases, with 11 bases spanning the gap. The DNA for the CDR3 is TGTGCCAGCAGCGCAACAGGGTTCAATCAGCCCCAGCATTTT. It codes for CASSATGFNQPQHF. Full variable domain (remainder filled in from reference TRBV7-2 and TRBJ1-5): GAGVSQSPSNKVTEKGKDVELRCDPISGHTALYWYRQSLGQGLEFLIYFQGNSAPDKSGLPSDRFSAERTGGSVSTLTIQRTQQEDSAVYLCASSATGFNQPQHFGDGTRLSIL.

This rearrangement joins TRBV11-2 to TRBJ2-1; TRBD2 agrees at 10 bases. Germline assignment: CDR1 SGHAT and CDR2 FQNNGV. Losses at the gene ends were 2 bases for V and 6 bases for J; bases not matched to a gene: 10. The CDR3 has 17 residues. CDR3 DNA: TGTGCCAGCAGCTTAAGGTACGGACTAGCGGAGAGCAATGAGCAGTTCTTC. It yields the protein CASSLRYGLAESNEQFF.

The chain employs TRBV5-1 and TRBJ2-5; D is possibly TRBD2 (6 bases). CDR1 SGHRS and CDR2 YFSETQ come from the germline V gene. Trimming cost V 7 bases and J 4 bases, with 14 bases left between them. The CDR3 has 13 residues. The DNA for the CDR3 is TGCGCCAGCGCCTGGACGGAGGGAGAGACCCAGTACTTC. This gives the protein CASAWTEGETQYF.

The V gene is TRBV28, the J gene TRBJ2-1, with 10 positions matching TRBD1. CDR3 length: 14 amino acids. CDR1 MDHEN and CDR2 SYDVKM come from the germline V gene. The junction had 9 bases not matched to a gene; V was cut back by 9 bases and J by 7 bases. The CDR3 here is CASGTGVIGNEQFF. CDR3 DNA sequence: TGTGCCAGTGGGACAGGGGTCATCGGAAATGAGCAGTTCTTC.

V is TRBV6-5 and J is TRBJ2-7; D is perhaps TRBD1 (6 bases). Germline V gene sequence: CDR1 MNHEY, CDR2 SVGAGI. Trimming pared 6 bases from V and 1 base from J, leaving 10 bases between. This CDR3 contains 13 residues. The CDR3 loop reads CASSPTGSYEQYF. The CDR3 DNA reads TGTGCCAGCAGCCCGACAGGTTCCTACGAGCAGTACTTC.

The V gene is TRBV6-5, the J gene TRBJ1-1; the D is unclear. The V gene's germline CDR1 is MNHEY and CDR2 SVGAGI. The V end lost 5 bases, the J end lost 4 bases, and 11 bases lay between the germline ends. The CDR3 has 13 amino acids. The CDR3 nucleotides read TGTGCCAGCAGTATAGAGGAGGTCACTGAAGCTTTCTTT. This codes for CASSIEEVTEAFF.

V usage is TRBV28 and J usage is TRBJ2-2; the D gene is possibly TRBD1 (8 bases). V was shortened by 4 bases and J by 1 base, with 13 bases between the two germline ends. This CDR3 is 16 amino acids long. Germline-derived CDR1 and CDR2 are MDHEN and SYDVKM. The DNA of the CDR3 is TGTGCCAGCAGTTCCTACAGGGGGGGGAACACCGGGGAGCTGTTTTTT. Protein product: CASSSYRGGNTGELFF.

The chain uses TRBV6-5 and TRBJ1-5; maybe TRBD1 (5 bases). V was cut by 8 bases and J by 2 bases, with 10 bases left in between. The CDR3 sequence is 13 residues long. Germline CDR1 and CDR2: MNHEY and SVGAGI. CDR3 sequence: CASLQGGNQPQHF. Here the CDR3 DNA reads TGTGCCAGCCTCCAGGGCGGCAATCAGCCCCAGCATTTT.

CDR3 sequence reads: CASRASGYNEQFF. The DNA of the CDR3 is TGTGCCAGTAGGGCTAGCGGGTACAATGAGCAGTTCTTC. The chain combines TRBV19 with TRBJ2-1; TRBD2 agrees at 8 bases. The CDR3 loop spans 13 amino acids. CDR1 is LNHDA and CDR2 is SQIVND in the germline V gene (reference sequence). With V trimmed by 6 bases and J by 4 bases, 2 bases remained unmatched.

The V gene is TRBV28, the J gene TRBJ2-7, with 10 bases identical to TRBD1. Germline CDR1 reads MDHEN; CDR2 reads SYDVKM. J gave up 4 bases and V 6 bases, and 6 bases lay outside the gene matches. This CDR3 has 14 amino acids. This CDR3 is CASRGQGSGYEQYF. The CDR3, as DNA: TGTGCCAGCAGGGGACAGGGGTCCGGGTACGAGCAGTACTTC.

This chain uses TRBV19 with TRBJ2-1; 13 bases agree with TRBD2. This CDR3 contains 14 residues. Germline lookup yields CDR1 LNHDA and CDR2 SQIVND (reference sequence). V shed 8 bases, J shed 7 bases, and the junction held 5 bases outside the gene matches. The DNA of the CDR3 is TGTGCCAGTTCCGGGACTAGCGGGATTAATGAGCAGTTCTTC. Translated: CASSGTSGINEQFF.

This chain joins TRBV21-1 and TRBJ2-1; the table's D call, TRBD2, has no DNA check behind it. TRBV21-1 is recorded as a pseudogene. The CDR3 has 16 residues. CDR3 sequence (DNA): TGTGCCAGCAGCCCTCCCGCGGCACGCTCCTACAATGAGCAGTTCTTC. As protein: CASSPPAARSYNEQFF.

The V and J genes are TRBV5-4 and TRBJ2-1, with D tentatively TRBD1 (5 bases). The CDR3 totals 13 residues. Germline lookup yields CDR1 SGHNT and CDR2 YYREEE (reference sequence). The ends were cut back, 4 bases at V and 4 bases at J, with 9 bases in the middle. The CDR3 protein is CASSPTGYNEQFF. DNA for the CDR3: TGTGCCAGCAGCCCCACAGGATACAATGAGCAGTTCTTC.

The chain combines TRBV2 with TRBJ2-7, with 9 bases matching TRBD1. V gave up 4 bases and J gave up 1 base; unmatched junction bases: 5. From germline, CDR1 is SNHLY and CDR2 FYNNEI. The CDR3 has 15 amino acids. This CDR3 is CASSVSDRGSYEQYF. The CDR3 nucleotides are TGTGCCAGCAGTGTCTCCGACAGGGGGTCCTACGAGCAGTACTTC.

This clone appeared a few times. The chain combines TRBV19 with TRBJ1-2, with a weak D call TRBD1 (5 bases). There are 14 residues in the CDR3. Germline V CDR1 and CDR2: LNHDA, SQIVND (reference sequence). Trimming shortened V by 3 bases and J by 5 bases, and 13 bases separated the two germline ends. CDR3 coding DNA: TGTGCCAGTAGTATGCGGGACGCAATGTATGGCTACACCTTC. This sequence encodes CASSMRDAMYGYTF.

This clone has just a few counts. The rearrangement joins TRBV2 to TRBJ2-2, with TRBD1 matching over 8 bases. The germline V gene encodes CDR1 SNHLY and CDR2 FYNNEI. The CDR3 spans 14 residues. The V and J ends lost 6 bases and 5 bases, in that order; junction bases with no gene match: 5. The CDR3 is CASRDRGLTGELFF. The CDR3 DNA sequence: TGTGCCAGCAGAGACAGGGGATTGACCGGGGAGCTGTTTTTT.

This chain links TRBV5-1 with TRBJ2-7; D not certain. Germline values: CDR1 SGHRS, CDR2 YFSETQ. V was trimmed by 3 bases and J by 2 bases, leaving 12 bases between them. This CDR3 spans 14 amino acids. CDR3 sequence (DNA): TGCGCCAGCAGCTCCTATCCCCGTGCCTACGAGCAGTACTTC. Residues: CASSSYPRAYEQYF.

V gene TRBV19 combines with J gene TRBJ2-3, with D maybe TRBD2 (7 bases). Per germline, CDR1 LNHDA and CDR2 SQIVND (reference sequence). The CDR3 contains 17 residues. Trimming took 5 bases from V and 1 from J, leaving 19 bases between them. As DNA, the CDR3 is TGTGCCAGTAGTCCCCAGATGGGGGGGCTGGGCACAGATACGCAGTATTTT. Its protein product is CASSPQMGGLGTDTQYF.

This clone has just a few counts. This CDR3 is CASSEGGVSYEQYF. CDR3 sequence (DNA): TGCGCCAGCAGTGAAGGGGGGGTCTCCTACGAGCAGTACTTC. The gene calls are TRBV5-1 and TRBJ2-7; possibly TRBD2 for D (7 bases). This CDR3 has 14 amino acids. V lost 5 bases, J lost 0 bases, and 12 bases lay in between. Germline assignment: CDR1 SGHRS and CDR2 YFSETQ.

This chain connects TRBV5-1 to TRBJ2-7; D not resolved. CDR1 SGHRS and CDR2 YFSETQ come from the germline V gene. The CDR3 loop spans 13 amino acids. The germline V and J ends were trimmed by 3 bases and 0 bases, with 7 bases remaining between them. This CDR3 is CASSSTVSYEQYF. The CDR3 DNA reads as TGCGCCAGCAGCTCGACTGTCTCCTACGAGCAGTACTTC. Filled out from reference TRBV5-1 and TRBJ2-7, the complete variable domain reads KAGVTQTPRYLIKTRGQQVTLSCSPISGHRSVSWYQQTPGQGLQFLFEYFSETQRNKGNFPGRFSGRQFSNSRSEMNVSTLELGDSALYLCASSSTVSYEQYFGPGTRLTVT.

The genes are TRBV5-6 and TRBJ2-5; TRBD2 agrees at 8 bases. There are 15 residues in the CDR3. V trimming: 0 bases; J trimming: 4 bases; junction bases outside the gene matches: 5. The germline V gene has CDR1 SGHDT and CDR2 YYEEEE. This chain's CDR3 is CASSLAAGGGETQYF. The CDR3 bases are TGTGCCAGCAGCTTGGCAGCCGGGGGGGGAGAGACCCAGTACTTC.

The J gene is TRBJ2-5, the V gene TRBV2, with 10 bases identical to TRBD1. Trimming at V came to 4 bases and at J to 5 bases, leaving 13 bases not matched to a gene. The length of the CDR3 is 17 residues. Germline-derived CDR1 and CDR2 are SNHLY and FYNNEI. The CDR3: CASSGLFRQGAKETQYF. The CDR3 nucleotides are TGTGCCAGCAGTGGTCTTTTTCGACAGGGGGCGAAGGAGACCCAGTACTTC.

The gene calls are TRBV5-5 and TRBJ1-5; tentatively, D is TRBD1 (5 bases). In germline, CDR1 is SGHKS, CDR2 YYEKEE (reference sequence). Trimming stripped 0 bases from V and 7 bases from J, with 11 bases between. CDR3 length: 14 residues. The CDR3: CASSLGQTRQPQHF. The CDR3 coding sequence is TGTGCCAGCAGCTTGGGACAGACTCGACAGCCCCAGCATTTT.